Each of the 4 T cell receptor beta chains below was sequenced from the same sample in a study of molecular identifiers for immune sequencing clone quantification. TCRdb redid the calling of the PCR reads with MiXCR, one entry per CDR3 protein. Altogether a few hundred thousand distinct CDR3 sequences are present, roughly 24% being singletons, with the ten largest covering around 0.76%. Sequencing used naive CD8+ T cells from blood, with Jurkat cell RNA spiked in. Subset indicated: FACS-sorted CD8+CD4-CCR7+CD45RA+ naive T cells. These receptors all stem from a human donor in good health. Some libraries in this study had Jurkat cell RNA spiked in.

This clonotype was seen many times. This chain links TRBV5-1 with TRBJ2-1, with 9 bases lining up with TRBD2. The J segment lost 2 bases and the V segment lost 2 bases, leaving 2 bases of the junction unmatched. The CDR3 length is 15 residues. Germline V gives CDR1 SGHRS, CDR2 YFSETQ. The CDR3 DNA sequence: TGCGCCAGCAGCTTCAGACTAGCGGCCTACAATGAGCAGTTCTTC. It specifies CASSFRLAAYNEQFF.

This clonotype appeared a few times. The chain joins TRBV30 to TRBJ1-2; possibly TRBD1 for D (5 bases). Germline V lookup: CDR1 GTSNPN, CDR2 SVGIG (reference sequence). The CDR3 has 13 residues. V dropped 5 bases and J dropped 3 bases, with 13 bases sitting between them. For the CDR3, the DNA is TGTGCCTGGCTTCTGGGGGATCACTATGGCTACACCTTC. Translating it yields CAWLLGDHYGYTF. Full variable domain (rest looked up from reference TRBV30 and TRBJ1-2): SQTIHQWPATLVQPVGSPLSLECTVEGTSNPNLYWYRQAAGRGLQLLFYSVGIGQISSEVPQNLSASRPQDRQFILSSKKLLLSDSGFYLCAWLLGDHYGYTFGSGTRLTVV.

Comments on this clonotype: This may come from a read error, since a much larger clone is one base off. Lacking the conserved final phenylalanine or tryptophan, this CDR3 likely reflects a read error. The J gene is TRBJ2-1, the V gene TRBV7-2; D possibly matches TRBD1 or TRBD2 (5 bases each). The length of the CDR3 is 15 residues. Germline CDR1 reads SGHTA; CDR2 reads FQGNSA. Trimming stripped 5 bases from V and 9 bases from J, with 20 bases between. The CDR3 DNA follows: TGTGCCAGCAGCCCGGGACCGTTCTTTCCCCCTGAGCAGTTCTTA. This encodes CASSPGPFFPPEQFL.

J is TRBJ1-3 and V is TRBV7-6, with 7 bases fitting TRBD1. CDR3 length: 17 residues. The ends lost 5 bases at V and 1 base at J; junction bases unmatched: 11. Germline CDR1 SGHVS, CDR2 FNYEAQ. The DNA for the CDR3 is TGTGCCAGCAGCCCCGTGAGGGGGCGACAATCTGGAAACACCATATATTTT. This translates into CASSPVRGRQSGNTIYF.